This T cell receptor (beta chain) derives from a study of Ad26.COV2.S vaccination and SARS-CoV-2 variants. Regarding the study as a whole: Analyses of TCR breadth and depth may have underestimated total T cell responses. It was found that vaccine and placebo recipients had similar non-spike TCR breadth.

The treatment is: some 20 received Ad26.COV2.S at low or high dose, single or two shots; 5 received placebo; per-sample allocation not given. Sampling occurred on day 63 after the first vaccine or placebo injection. Donor was an adult aged 18-55 years in Boston. With respect to this clone: Its antigen is undetermined.

Trimming stripped 1 base from V and 1 base from J, with 7 bases between. The germline gives CDR1 LNHDA, CDR2 SQIVND (reference sequence). This CDR3 is 14 amino acids long. Measured with immunoSEQ multiplex PCR; TCRdb has only the in-frame clones, and not every one. The table includes hundreds of thousands of clones, 75% to 90% detected once. This clonotype originated in a person between 18 and 65 years old who received the Ad26.COV2.S COVID-19 vaccine or a placebo. The input for sequencing was peripheral blood, taken in a trial of Ad26.COV2.S vaccine versus placebo. This chain uses TRBV19 with TRBJ1-1; no clear D. CDR3 region: CASSIVVGNTEAFF. In nucleotides, the CDR3 is TGTGCCAGTAGTATAGTGGTCGGGAACACTGAAGCTTTCTTT.